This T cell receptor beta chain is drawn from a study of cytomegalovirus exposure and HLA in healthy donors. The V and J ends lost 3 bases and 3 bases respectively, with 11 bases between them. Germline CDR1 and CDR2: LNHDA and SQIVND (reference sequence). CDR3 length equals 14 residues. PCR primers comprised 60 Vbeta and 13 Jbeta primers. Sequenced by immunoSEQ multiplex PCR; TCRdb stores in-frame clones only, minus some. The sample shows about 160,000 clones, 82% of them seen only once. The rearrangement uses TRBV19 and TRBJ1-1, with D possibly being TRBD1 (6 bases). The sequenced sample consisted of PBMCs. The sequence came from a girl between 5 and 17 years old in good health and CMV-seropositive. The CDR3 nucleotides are TGTGCCAGTAGTATCAACAGGGCGGACACTGAAGCTTTCTTT. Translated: CASSINRADTEAFF. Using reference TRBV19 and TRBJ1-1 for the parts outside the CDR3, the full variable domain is DGGITQSPKYLFRKEGQNVTLSCEQNLNHDAMYWYRQDPGQGLRLIYYSQIVNDFQKGDIAEGYSVSREKKESFPLTVTSAQKNPTAFYLCASSINRADTEAFFGQGTRLTVV.